The 26 T cell receptor beta chains below all came from one sample that was sequenced in a study of PD-L1 blockade in urothelial cancer. Time point of the sample: peripheral blood 6 weeks after treatment start. Produced via immunoSEQ multiplex PCR; TCRdb's table is partial and in-frame only. The sample yields 35,000 to 45,000 clones, about 90% seen once. The sample here was PBMCs, taken around atezolizumab (anti-PD-L1) treatment. These receptors were taken from an older man with urothelial cancer.

This clone was picked up a small number of times. This sequence joins TRBV19 and TRBJ2-5; 8 bases line up with TRBD2. The CDR3 spans 14 residues. Germline CDR1 and CDR2: LNHDA and SQIVND (reference sequence). V lost 6 bases to trimming and J lost 4 bases; unmatched junction nucleotides: 7. The CDR3 nucleotides are TGTGCCAGTAGGGGAAACAGCGGGAGAGAGACCCAGTACTTC. The encoded protein is CASRGNSGRETQYF.

The chain joins TRBV11-2 to TRBJ1-1, with unresolved D. CDR3 length equals 18 residues. Trimming cost V 1 base and J 0 bases, with 18 bases left between them. Germline V gives CDR1 SGHAT, CDR2 FQNNGV. The CDR3 nucleotides are TGTGCCAGCAGCTTAGCTGGATTTAGGGAGCGGTTGAACACTGAAGCTTTCTTT. Its protein product is CASSLAGFRERLNTEAFF.

The chain carries TRBV19 and TRBJ2-2; TRBD2 is a possible D gene (5 bases). The CDR3 spans 15 residues. Germline V gene data show CDR1 as LNHDA and CDR2 as SQIVND (reference sequence). Trimming shortened V by 3 bases and J by 0 bases, and 8 bases separated the two germline ends. The CDR3 DNA reads as TGTGCCAGTAGTATGGCGGGTTCGAACACCGGGGAGCTGTTTTTT. Translating gives CASSMAGSNTGELFF.

This sequence joins TRBV18 and TRBJ2-1; TRBD1 matches at 8 bases. The CDR3 is 17 residues long. Germline V gene data show CDR1 as KGHSH and CDR2 as LQKENI. The V segment lost 2 bases and the J segment 7 bases; nucleotides outside the gene matches: 13. CDR3 loop: CASSPEQGAKPGNEQFF. In DNA form, the CDR3 reads TGTGCCAGCTCACCAGAGCAGGGGGCGAAACCGGGAAATGAGCAGTTCTTC. Based on the CDR3 plus reference TRBV18 and TRBJ2-1, the full variable domain is NAGVMQNPRHLVRRRGQEARLRCSPMKGHSHVYWYRQLPEEGLKFMVYLQKENIIDESGMPKERFSAEFPKEGPSILRIQQVVRGDSAAYFCASSPEQGAKPGNEQFFGPGTRLTVL.

A few counts support this clone. The chain couples TRBV9 to TRBJ2-1; the match to TRBD2 covers 12 bases. Looked up from germline, CDR1 is SGDLS and CDR2 is YYNGEE. CDR3 size: 15 residues. Trimming at V came to 2 bases and at J to 8 bases, leaving 5 bases not matched to a gene. The CDR3 nucleotides read TGTGCCAGCAGCGTTCTAGCGGGAGGGCTGGATGAGCAGTTCTTC. This translates into CASSVLAGGLDEQFF.

The chain combines TRBV7-3 with TRBJ2-7; TRBD2 aligns across 9 bases. The CDR3 is made up of 14 amino acids. Germline V CDR1 and CDR2: SGHTA, FQGTGA. Losses at the gene ends were 6 bases for V and 8 bases for J; bases not matched to a gene: 11. The CDR3 here is CASSQRGVGDKQYF. The CDR3 coding sequence is TGTGCCAGCAGTCAGCGGGGGGTCGGGGACAAGCAGTACTTC.

The chain couples TRBV18 to TRBJ2-5, with D possibly being TRBD1 (6 bases). Trimming took off 0 bases at V and 5 bases at J, with 16 bases between the two ends. CDR3 size: 16 residues. Germline V gene data show CDR1 as KGHSH and CDR2 as LQKENI. This chain's CDR3 is CASSPPSQGIVETQYF. CDR3 nucleotides: TGTGCCAGCTCACCACCGTCCCAGGGGATTGTGGAGACCCAGTACTTC. The whole variable domain, filled in from reference TRBV18 and TRBJ2-5, reads NAGVMQNPRHLVRRRGQEARLRCSPMKGHSHVYWYRQLPEEGLKFMVYLQKENIIDESGMPKERFSAEFPKEGPSILRIQQVVRGDSAAYFCASSPPSQGIVETQYFGPGTRLLVL.

The chain couples TRBV11-2 to TRBJ1-1, with TRBD1 matching over 8 bases. The CDR3 sequence is 17 residues long. The junction had 10 bases not matched to a gene; V was cut back by 4 bases and J by 0 bases. Germline V gene lookup returns CDR1 SGHAT and CDR2 FQNNGV. CDR3 in DNA: TGTGCCAGCAGCTCCGGGCCAGGGGGCTTCATGAACACTGAAGCTTTCTTT. Its translation: CASSSGPGGFMNTEAFF.

Only one count was recorded for this clone. The V call is TRBV11-2, the J call TRBJ2-1; TRBD2 matches 11 bases. The ends lost 4 bases at V and 7 bases at J; junction bases unmatched: 9. Germline V gene sequence: CDR1 SGHAT, CDR2 FQNNGV. CDR3 length: 16 amino acids. This chain's CDR3 is CASSSQLAGALNEQFF. The CDR3 DNA follows: TGTGCCAGCAGCTCACAACTAGCGGGAGCTTTGAATGAGCAGTTCTTC.

This chain uses TRBV2 with TRBJ1-2; unclear D gene. This CDR3 is built from 13 residues. Per the germline V gene, CDR1 is SNHLY and CDR2 is FYNNEI. Trimming took 0 bases from V and 2 from J, leaving 4 bases between them. The chain's CDR3 is CASSEAGNYGYTF. Written as DNA, the CDR3 is TGTGCCAGCAGTGAAGCCGGGAACTATGGCTACACCTTC.

CDR3 sequence (DNA): TGTGCCAGCAGTGGGCTCGGGACAGGGGGCTCTGGGGCCAACGTCCTGACTTTC. It specifies CASSGLGTGGSGANVLTF. The chain is built from TRBV6-1 and TRBJ2-6; TRBD1 matches at 11 bases. This CDR3 has 18 residues. V was clipped by 4 bases and J by 0 bases; unmatched bases: 5. Germline-derived CDR1 and CDR2 are MNHNS and SASEGT.

The chain carries TRBV7-6 and TRBJ2-5, with D possibly being TRBD2 (5 bases). V lost 9 bases and J 2 bases, leaving 13 bases between the germline ends. The CDR3 loop spans 13 amino acids. Per germline, CDR1 SGHVS and CDR2 FNYEAQ. CDR3 coding DNA: TGTGCCAGTGAGAGGGTTGGGCAAGAGACCCAGTACTTC. This sequence encodes CASERVGQETQYF. Full variable domain (remainder filled in from reference TRBV7-6 and TRBJ2-5): GAGVSQSPRYKVTKRGQDVALRCDPISGHVSLYWYRQALGQGPEFLTYFNYEAQQDKSGLPNDRFSAERPEGSISTLTIQRTEQRDSAMYRCASERVGQETQYFGPGTRLLVL.

The chain links TRBV11-2 to TRBJ2-5; tentatively, D is TRBD1 (5 bases). Germline V CDR1 and CDR2: SGHAT, FQNNGV. The CDR3 spans 14 residues. V lost 4 bases and J 1 base, leaving 10 bases between the germline ends. The CDR3 DNA sequence: TGTGCCAGCAGCTCAAGACAGCTCCAAGAGACCCAGTACTTC. Protein product: CASSSRQLQETQYF.

The genes are TRBV28 and TRBJ1-2; the match to TRBD1 covers 11 bases. CDR3 length: 16 amino acids. CDR1 MDHEN and CDR2 SYDVKM come from the germline V gene. J gave up 7 bases and V 7 bases, and 14 bases lay outside the gene matches. CDR3 protein: CASTPGDRGNAGGYTF. In DNA form, the CDR3 reads TGTGCCAGCACCCCCGGGGACAGGGGGAATGCGGGTGGCTACACCTTC.

The rearrangement links TRBV10-1 to TRBJ2-5; the match to TRBD2 covers 7 bases. CDR1 and CDR2 from the germline V gene are WNHNN and SYGVQD (reference sequence). This CDR3 contains 16 residues. Trimming cost V 4 bases and J 5 bases; bases outside gene matches: 13. In DNA, the CDR3 is TGCGCCAGCAGTGGAGGGGCTAGCGGAGGCGGGGAGACCCAGTACTTC. Its protein is CASSGGASGGGETQYF.

The rearrangement links TRBV5-1 to TRBJ2-7, with 7 positions matching TRBD2. The CDR3 loop spans 16 amino acids. Trimming at V came to 0 bases and at J to 1 base, leaving 7 bases not matched to a gene. Germline assignment: CDR1 SGHRS and CDR2 YFSETQ. The DNA for the CDR3 is TGCGCCAGCAGCTTGGTGGGCGGGAGAGGGTCCTACGAGCAGTACTTC. Translation: CASSLVGGRGSYEQYF.

A few counts support this clone. V gene TRBV6-5 combines with J gene TRBJ1-5; 7 nucleotides match TRBD1. With V trimmed by 5 bases and J by 2 bases, 6 bases remained unmatched. Germline V gives CDR1 MNHEY, CDR2 SVGAGI. The CDR3 totals 15 residues. The CDR3 reads CASSRQGVGNQPQHF. The CDR3 coding sequence is TGTGCCAGCAGTCGACAGGGAGTTGGCAATCAGCCCCAGCATTTT.

This clone was seen more than once but under ten times. This chain uses TRBV27 with TRBJ1-3, with D unclear. Germline lookup yields CDR1 MNHEY and CDR2 SMNVEV (reference sequence). V was trimmed by 5 bases and J by 2 bases, leaving 22 bases between them. This CDR3 contains 18 residues. The DNA of the CDR3 is TGTGCCAGCAGTAAGGAGGCAGGCTCGGGCCTGGCTGGAAACACCATATATTTT. Its protein is CASSKEAGSGLAGNTIYF.

The chain uses TRBV27 and TRBJ2-1; TRBD2 matches 11 bases. Germline assignment: CDR1 MNHEY and CDR2 SMNVEV (reference sequence). The V segment lost 5 bases and the J segment 7 bases; nucleotides outside the gene matches: 7. The CDR3 is 15 residues long. The CDR3 coding sequence is TGTGCCAGCAGTCCACTAGCGGGAGTGGGGAATGAGCAGTTCTTC. It translates to CASSPLAGVGNEQFF.

The J gene is TRBJ2-1, the V gene TRBV7-3; 9 bases align to TRBD2. Per germline, CDR1 SGHTA and CDR2 FQGTGA. This CDR3 has 15 residues. V shed 1 base and J 8 bases; nucleotides not matched to a gene: 6. In DNA, the CDR3 is TGTGCCAGCAGCTTAATTGGAGCGGGAGGCCATGAGCAGTTCTTC. As protein: CASSLIGAGGHEQFF.

This clone showed up just once. This chain joins TRBV27 and TRBJ1-3, with TRBD1 matching over 7 bases. Germline V gene lookup returns CDR1 MNHEY and CDR2 SMNVEV (reference sequence). Trimming took 5 bases from V and 0 from J; bases not matched to a gene: 4. The CDR3 length is 15 residues. In nucleotides, the CDR3 is TGTGCCAGCAGTGTCGGGACAGACTCTGGAAACACCATATATTTT. As protein: CASSVGTDSGNTIYF.

This clone was counted a single time. The J gene is TRBJ2-2, the V gene TRBV7-3, with 7 bases aligning to TRBD1. V dropped 4 bases and J dropped 6; count of bases not matched to a gene: 8. The CDR3 extends over 15 amino acids. The germline CDR1 and CDR2 sequences are SGHTA and FQGTGA. CDR3 nucleotides: TGTGCCAGCAGCTATGACAGGGTTGGCGCCGGGGAGCTGTTTTTT. Protein: CASSYDRVGAGELFF.

This sequence joins TRBV5-1 and TRBJ2-2; D perhaps matches TRBD2 (6 bases). V gave up 2 bases and J gave up 2 bases, with 10 bases separating them. CDR3 length equals 15 residues. Germline loops: CDR1 SGHRS, CDR2 YFSETQ. In nucleotides, the CDR3 is TGCGCCAGCAGCTTTGGCGGGACCAACACCGGGGAGCTGTTTTTT. It is translated as CASSFGGTNTGELFF.

V and J are TRBV10-3 and TRBJ2-3; 14 nucleotides agree with TRBD2. CDR1 and CDR2 from the germline V gene are ENHRY and SYGVKD. This CDR3 region has 17 residues. J was trimmed by 3 bases and V by 6 bases; bases with no gene match: 8. The CDR3: CAISKGTSGSGTDTQYF. The CDR3 DNA reads TGTGCCATCAGCAAAGGGACTAGCGGGAGTGGGACAGATACGCAGTATTTT.

The rearrangement links TRBV29-1 to TRBJ2-1, with 11 bases matching TRBD2. This CDR3 spans 15 amino acids. V shed 7 bases and J 6 bases; nucleotides not matched to a gene: 11. CDR1 is SQVTM, CDR2 ANQGSEA, per germline. CDR3 coding DNA: TGCAGCGGCGCATCCGGGACTAGCGGTAGCAATGAGCAGTTCTTC. Amino acids: CSGASGTSGSNEQFF.

J is TRBJ2-6 and V is TRBV4-1; 7 nucleotides line up with TRBD2. Trimming took 7 bases from V and 1 from J; bases not matched to a gene: 10. The CDR3 totals 17 residues. Looked up from germline, CDR1 is MGHRA and CDR2 is YSYEKL. CDR3 residues: CASNLGTKDSGANVLTF. CDR3 nucleotide sequence: TGCGCCAGCAACCTCGGGACTAAAGATTCTGGGGCCAACGTCCTGACTTTC.